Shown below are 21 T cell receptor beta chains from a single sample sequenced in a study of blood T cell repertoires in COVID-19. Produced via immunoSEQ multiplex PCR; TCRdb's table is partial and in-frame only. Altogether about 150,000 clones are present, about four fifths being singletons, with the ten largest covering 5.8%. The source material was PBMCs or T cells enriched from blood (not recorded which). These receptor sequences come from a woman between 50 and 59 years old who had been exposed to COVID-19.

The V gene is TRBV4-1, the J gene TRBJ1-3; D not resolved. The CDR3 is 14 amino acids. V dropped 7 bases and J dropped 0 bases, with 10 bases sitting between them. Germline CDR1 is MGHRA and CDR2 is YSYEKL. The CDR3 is CASTLLLSGNTIYF. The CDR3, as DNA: TGCGCCAGCACCCTACTACTCTCTGGAAACACCATATATTTT.

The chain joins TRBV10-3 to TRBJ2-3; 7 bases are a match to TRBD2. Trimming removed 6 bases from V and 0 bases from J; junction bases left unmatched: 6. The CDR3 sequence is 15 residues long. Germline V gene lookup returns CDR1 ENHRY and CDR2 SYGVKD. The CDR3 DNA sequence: TGTGCCATCAGCCCCAGTAGCGGGAGCACAGATACGCAGTATTTT. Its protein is CAISPSSGSTDTQYF.

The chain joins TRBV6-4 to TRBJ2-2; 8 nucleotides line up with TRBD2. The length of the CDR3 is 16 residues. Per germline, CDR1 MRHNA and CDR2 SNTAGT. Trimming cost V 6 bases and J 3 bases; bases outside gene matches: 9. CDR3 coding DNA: TGTGCCAGCAGCGGCCGACAAGCGGGGGACACCGGGGAGCTGTTTTTT. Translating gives CASSGRQAGDTGELFF.

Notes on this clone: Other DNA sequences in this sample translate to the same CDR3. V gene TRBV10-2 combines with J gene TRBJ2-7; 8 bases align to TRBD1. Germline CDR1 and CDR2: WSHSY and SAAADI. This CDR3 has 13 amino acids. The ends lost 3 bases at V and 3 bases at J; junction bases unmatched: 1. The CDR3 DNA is TGCGCCAGCAGTGACAGGGGGCTCTACGAGCAGTACTTC. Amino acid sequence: CASSDRGLYEQYF.

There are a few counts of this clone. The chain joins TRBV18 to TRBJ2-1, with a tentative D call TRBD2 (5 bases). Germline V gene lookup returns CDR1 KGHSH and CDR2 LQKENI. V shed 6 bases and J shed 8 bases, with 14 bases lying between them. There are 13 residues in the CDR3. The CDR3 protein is CASSTRSGDEQFF. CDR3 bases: TGTGCCAGCTCGACGCGATCCGGGGATGAGCAGTTCTTC. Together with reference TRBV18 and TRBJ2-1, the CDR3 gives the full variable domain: NAGVMQNPRHLVRRRGQEARLRCSPMKGHSHVYWYRQLPEEGLKFMVYLQKENIIDESGMPKERFSAEFPKEGPSILRIQQVVRGDSAAYFCASSTRSGDEQFFGPGTRLTVL.

The chain's CDR3 is CASSSAGEKLFF. DNA of the CDR3: TGTGCCAGCAGTTCCGCGGGTGAAAAACTGTTTTTT. The rearrangement uses TRBV7-6 and TRBJ1-4; D unclear. The germline CDR1 and CDR2 sequences are SGHVS and FNYEAQ. The CDR3 consists of 12 residues. The ends were cut back, 6 bases at V and 7 bases at J, with 9 bases in the middle.

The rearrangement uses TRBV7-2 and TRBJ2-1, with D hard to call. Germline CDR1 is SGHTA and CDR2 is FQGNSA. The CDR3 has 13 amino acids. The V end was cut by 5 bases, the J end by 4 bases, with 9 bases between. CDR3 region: CASSTRAYNEQFF. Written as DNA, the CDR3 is TGTGCCAGCAGCACGAGAGCGTACAATGAGCAGTTCTTC.

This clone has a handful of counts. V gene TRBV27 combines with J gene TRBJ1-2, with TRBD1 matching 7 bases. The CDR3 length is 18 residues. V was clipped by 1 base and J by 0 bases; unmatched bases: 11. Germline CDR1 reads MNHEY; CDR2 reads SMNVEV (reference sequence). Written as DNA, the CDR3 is TGTGCCAGCAGTTTATTTAATCCAGGGGGAAGCGCTAACTATGGCTACACCTTC. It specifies CASSLFNPGGSANYGYTF.

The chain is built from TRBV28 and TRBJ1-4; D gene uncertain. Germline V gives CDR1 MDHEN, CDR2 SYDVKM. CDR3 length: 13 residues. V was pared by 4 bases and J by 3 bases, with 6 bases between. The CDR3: CASSSPANEKLFF. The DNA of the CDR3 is TGTGCCAGCAGTTCCCCCGCTAATGAAAAACTGTTTTTT.

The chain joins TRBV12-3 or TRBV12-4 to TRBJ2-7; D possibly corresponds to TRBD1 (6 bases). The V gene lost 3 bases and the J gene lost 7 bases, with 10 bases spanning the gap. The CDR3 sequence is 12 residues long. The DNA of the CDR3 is TGTGCCAGCAGTTTTCCAGGGGTAGAGCAGTACTTC. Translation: CASSFPGVEQYF.

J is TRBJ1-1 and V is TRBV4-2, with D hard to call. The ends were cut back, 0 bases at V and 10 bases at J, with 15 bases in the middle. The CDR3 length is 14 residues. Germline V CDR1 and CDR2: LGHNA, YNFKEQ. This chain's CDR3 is CASSQDRGEGRAFF. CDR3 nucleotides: TGTGCCAGCAGCCAAGATCGCGGGGAGGGAAGAGCTTTCTTT.

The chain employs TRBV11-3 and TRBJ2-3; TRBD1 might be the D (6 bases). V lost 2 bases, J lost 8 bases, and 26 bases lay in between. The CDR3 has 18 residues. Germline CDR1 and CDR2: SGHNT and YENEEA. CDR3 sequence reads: CASSLTGPVRDTDPTQYF. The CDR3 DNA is TGTGCCAGCAGCTTAACAGGACCCGTCCGGGACACGGATCCTACGCAGTATTTT.

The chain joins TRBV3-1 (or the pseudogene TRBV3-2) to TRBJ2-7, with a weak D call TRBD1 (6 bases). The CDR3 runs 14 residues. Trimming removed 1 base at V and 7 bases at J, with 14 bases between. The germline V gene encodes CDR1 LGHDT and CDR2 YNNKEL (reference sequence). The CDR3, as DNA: TGTGCCAGCAGCCAAGGACAGGCTGTGGGGGAGCAGTACTTC. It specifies CASSQGQAVGEQYF.

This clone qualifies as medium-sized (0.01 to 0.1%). The CDR3, as DNA: TGTGCCTGGAGTCCAACAATCACCGGGGAGCTGTTTTTT. It codes for CAWSPTITGELFF. This chain joins TRBV30 and TRBJ2-2; D unclear. Per the germline V gene, CDR1 is GTSNPN and CDR2 is SVGIG (reference sequence). Trimming took 2 bases from V and 4 from J, leaving 8 bases between them. This CDR3 region has 13 residues.

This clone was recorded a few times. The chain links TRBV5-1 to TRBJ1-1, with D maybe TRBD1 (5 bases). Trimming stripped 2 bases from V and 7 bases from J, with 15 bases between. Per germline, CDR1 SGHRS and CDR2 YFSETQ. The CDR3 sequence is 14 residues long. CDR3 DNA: TGCGCCAGCAGCTTCCGACGGGGGGTAGATGAAGCTTTCTTT. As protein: CASSFRRGVDEAFF.

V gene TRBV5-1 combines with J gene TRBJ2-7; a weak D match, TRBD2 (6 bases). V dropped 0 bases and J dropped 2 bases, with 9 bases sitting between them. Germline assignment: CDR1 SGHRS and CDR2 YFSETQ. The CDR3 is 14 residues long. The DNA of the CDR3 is TGCGCCAGCAGCTTGGCGGGGGTCCCCTACGAGCAGTACTTC. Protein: CASSLAGVPYEQYF.

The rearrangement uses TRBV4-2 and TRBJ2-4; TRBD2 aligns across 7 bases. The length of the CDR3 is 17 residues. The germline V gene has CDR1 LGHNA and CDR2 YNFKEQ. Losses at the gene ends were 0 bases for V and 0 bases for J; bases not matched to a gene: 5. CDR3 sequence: CASSQDLASGAKNIQYF. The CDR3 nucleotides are TGTGCCAGCAGCCAAGATCTGGCTAGCGGAGCCAAAAACATTCAGTACTTC.

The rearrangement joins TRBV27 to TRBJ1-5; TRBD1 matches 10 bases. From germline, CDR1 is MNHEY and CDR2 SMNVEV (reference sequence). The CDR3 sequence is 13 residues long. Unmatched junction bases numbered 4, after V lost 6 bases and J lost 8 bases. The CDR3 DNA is TGTGCCAGCAGCTGGACAGGGGGTGAGCCCCAGCATTTT. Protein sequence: CASSWTGGEPQHF.

This chain's CDR3 is CASSLVRGNYGYTF. As DNA, the CDR3 is TGTGCCAGCAGCTTGGTTCGCGGAAACTATGGCTACACCTTC. The V call is TRBV5-4, the J call TRBJ1-2; D gene ambiguous. Germline V gives CDR1 SGHNT, CDR2 YYREEE (reference sequence). This CDR3 contains 14 residues. Trimming left V 0 bases short and J 2 bases short, with 8 bases between.

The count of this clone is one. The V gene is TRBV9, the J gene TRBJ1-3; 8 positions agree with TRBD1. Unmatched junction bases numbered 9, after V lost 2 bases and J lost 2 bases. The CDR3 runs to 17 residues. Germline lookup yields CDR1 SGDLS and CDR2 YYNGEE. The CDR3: CASSVDPTGVAGNTIYF. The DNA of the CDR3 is TGTGCCAGCAGCGTGGACCCGACAGGGGTGGCTGGAAACACCATATATTTT.

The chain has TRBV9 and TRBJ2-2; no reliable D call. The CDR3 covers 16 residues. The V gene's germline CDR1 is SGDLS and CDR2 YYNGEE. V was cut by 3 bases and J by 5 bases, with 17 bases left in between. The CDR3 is CASSADGYYGTGELFF. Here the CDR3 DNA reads TGTGCCAGCAGCGCTGATGGCTACTATGGGACCGGGGAGCTGTTTTTT.